These 27 T cell receptor beta chains share one sample of origin, sequenced in a study of T cell responses to AZD1222 COVID-19 vaccine. Clones were sequenced by immunoSEQ multiplex PCR, and TCRdb holds only the in-frame ones, with some missing. The sample lists some 170,000 clones, about 87% seen once, with 3.5% to 5.5% in the top ten. The source was peripheral blood, collected 28 days after the second dose of the MenACWY control vaccine. The receptors come from an adult who received the MenACWY meningococcal vaccine as a control.

This clone was seen once. V is TRBV6-6 and J is TRBJ1-2; 7 positions agree with TRBD1. V was clipped by 2 bases and J by 5 bases; unmatched bases: 11. This CDR3 has 16 amino acids. CDR1 and CDR2 from the germline V gene are MNHNY and SVGAGI (reference sequence). The CDR3 is CASSYPLGTVNYGYTF. DNA for the CDR3: TGTGCCAGCAGTTACCCGTTGGGGACAGTGAATTATGGCTACACCTTC.

This clone appeared a single time. This sequence joins TRBV24-1 and TRBJ2-7, with D uncertain. Germline-derived CDR1 and CDR2 are KGHDR and SFDVKD. This CDR3 contains 13 residues. V was shortened by 4 bases and J by 4 bases, with 10 bases between the two germline ends. This CDR3 reads CATSDRFGYEQYF. CDR3 coding DNA: TGTGCCACCAGTGACCGGTTTGGTTACGAGCAGTACTTC.

The chain combines TRBV7-9 with TRBJ1-2, with a tentative D call TRBD1 (5 bases). The CDR3 runs 14 residues. Deletions cut 1 base from V and 5 bases from J, with 11 bases between. Germline CDR1 is SEHNR and CDR2 is FQNEAQ (reference sequence). The DNA of the CDR3 is TGTGCCAGCAGCTTAGTAGACCGGGGGTATGGCTACACCTTC. It codes for CASSLVDRGYGYTF.

This clone was observed once. The V call is TRBV19, the J call TRBJ1-4, with D maybe TRBD1 (5 bases). This CDR3 comprises 15 residues. CDR1 LNHDA and CDR2 SQIVND come from the germline V gene (reference sequence). The V end lost 6 bases, the J end lost 0 bases, and 11 bases lay between the germline ends. The CDR3 DNA follows: TGTGCCAGTAGAGTATGGGGGGCAACTAATGAAAAACTGTTTTTT. It yields the protein CASRVWGATNEKLFF.

The chain is built from TRBV19 and TRBJ1-1; D not certain. The ends were cut back, 3 bases at V and 1 base at J, with 12 bases in the middle. Germline V CDR1 and CDR2: LNHDA, SQIVND (reference sequence). This CDR3 comprises 15 residues. DNA of the CDR3: TGTGCCAGTAGTATTGGGTGGGAGAGGAACACTGAAGCTTTCTTT. Translated: CASSIGWERNTEAFF.

The chain joins TRBV27 to TRBJ2-3; D is unresolved. CDR3 length: 13 residues. Trimming shortened V by 4 bases and J by 0 bases, and 5 bases separated the two germline ends. In germline, CDR1 is MNHEY, CDR2 SMNVEV (reference sequence). CDR3 loop: CASSSLSTDTQYF. CDR3 DNA: TGTGCCAGCAGTTCCCTAAGCACAGATACGCAGTATTTT.

The rearrangement uses TRBV21-1 and TRBJ1-1; the table calls TRBD1, which could not be checked here. TRBV21-1 is labeled a pseudogene. This CDR3 contains 12 residues. As DNA, the CDR3 is TGTGCCAGCATGCTGTACAGGGTGGTCGCTTTCTTT. Translating it yields CASMLYRVVAFF.

This chain connects TRBV6-2 or TRBV6-3 to TRBJ2-3; D gene unclear. The CDR3 consists of 15 residues. Deletions cut 7 bases from V and 1 base from J, with 15 bases between. Germline loops: CDR1 MNHEY, CDR2 SVGEGT. This CDR3 reads CASTPDGIRTDTQYF. Written as DNA, the CDR3 is TGTGCCAGCACCCCCGATGGGATTCGCACAGATACGCAGTATTTT.

This rearrangement joins TRBV28 to TRBJ1-2; D is perhaps TRBD1 (5 bases). Germline lookup yields CDR1 MDHEN and CDR2 SYDVKM. The V end was cut by 6 bases, the J end by 2 bases, with 13 bases between. CDR3 length: 14 residues. The CDR3: CASSTGTTNYGYTF. DNA of the CDR3: TGTGCCAGCAGCACCGGGACCACCAACTATGGCTACACCTTC.

This chain connects TRBV4-1 to TRBJ1-6; no clear D gene. The germline V and J ends were trimmed by 0 bases and 11 bases, with 11 bases remaining between them. The CDR3 is 14 residues long. Germline V gene data show CDR1 as MGHRA and CDR2 as YSYEKL. In DNA, the CDR3 is TGCGCCAGCAGCCAAGAAAATGGGTTAGCACCCCTCCACTTT. Translation gives CASSQENGLAPLHF.

This clone was detected a few times. This chain uses TRBV9 with TRBJ2-7; TRBD2 might be the D (6 bases). V lost 2 bases, J lost 2 bases, and 11 bases lay in between. This CDR3 spans 14 amino acids. In germline, CDR1 is SGDLS, CDR2 YYNGEE. The CDR3 spells CASSVTTRPYEQYF. The CDR3 DNA follows: TGTGCCAGCAGCGTTACGACTAGACCCTACGAGCAGTACTTC.

The chain has TRBV7-2 and TRBJ2-5; D is undetermined. Trimming removed 2 bases from V and 0 bases from J, with 7 bases in between. Germline V CDR1 and CDR2: SGHTA, FQGNSA. This CDR3 is built from 14 residues. This CDR3 is CASSLYEYQETQYF. CDR3 DNA: TGTGCCAGCAGCTTATATGAGTACCAAGAGACCCAGTACTTC.

The CDR3 loop reads CASSPDRARSSGANVLTF. The CDR3 nucleotides are TGCGCCAGCAGCCCTGACAGGGCCCGATCCTCTGGGGCCAACGTCCTGACTTTC. The chain has TRBV4-3 and TRBJ2-6, with 7 bases that match TRBD1. The V gene end was trimmed by 4 bases and the J gene end by 0 bases; junction bases not matched to a gene: 9. CDR1 is LGHNA and CDR2 is YSLEER in the germline V gene. The CDR3 consists of 18 residues.

This clone appeared once. The chain is built from TRBV19 and TRBJ2-7, with a tentative D call TRBD1 (5 bases). CDR3 length: 15 residues. Germline V CDR1 and CDR2: LNHDA, SQIVND (reference sequence). Trimming cost V 2 bases and J 0 bases, with 11 bases left between them. The CDR3 loop is CASSIWGSSSYEQYF. Written as DNA, the CDR3 is TGTGCCAGTAGTATATGGGGCAGCAGCTCCTACGAGCAGTACTTC.

The rearrangement joins TRBV27 to TRBJ1-5, with a possible D match to TRBD1 (5 bases). This CDR3 is built from 14 residues. Looked up from germline, CDR1 is MNHEY and CDR2 is SMNVEV (reference sequence). The V gene lost 1 base and the J gene lost 7 bases, with 11 bases spanning the gap. The CDR3 DNA reads as TGTGCCAGCAGTTTATTAGACAGAGGGCAGCCCCAGCATTTT. It specifies CASSLLDRGQPQHF.

The rearrangement uses TRBV4-3 and TRBJ1-2, with 10 nucleotides matching TRBD1. The CDR3 loop spans 14 amino acids. The V gene's germline CDR1 is LGHNA and CDR2 YSLEER. J lost 7 bases, V lost 3 bases, and 5 bases had no gene match. In nucleotides, the CDR3 is TGCGCCAGCAGCCAGAGGGACAGGGGAGGTGGCTACACCTTC. This encodes CASSQRDRGGGYTF.

The chain uses TRBV4-3 and TRBJ2-5; the D gene is possibly TRBD2 (6 bases). Trimming took off 3 bases at V and 5 bases at J, with 10 bases between the two ends. CDR3 length: 13 amino acids. CDR1 is LGHNA and CDR2 is YSLEER in the germline V gene. This chain's CDR3 is CASSQAGRETQYF. CDR3 sequence (DNA): TGCGCCAGCAGCCAGGCAGGGAGGGAGACCCAGTACTTC.

The chain is built from TRBV5-1 and TRBJ1-1; unclear D gene. Deletions cut 0 bases from V and 0 bases from J, with 9 bases between. CDR3 length: 15 amino acids. Germline lookup yields CDR1 SGHRS and CDR2 YFSETQ. The CDR3 sequence is CASSLAPVLNTEAFF. CDR3 bases: TGCGCCAGCAGCTTGGCCCCAGTTTTGAACACTGAAGCTTTCTTT. Variable domain in full (rest from reference TRBV5-1 and TRBJ1-1): KAGVTQTPRYLIKTRGQQVTLSCSPISGHRSVSWYQQTPGQGLQFLFEYFSETQRNKGNFPGRFSGRQFSNSRSEMNVSTLELGDSALYLCASSLAPVLNTEAFFGQGTRLTVV.

The chain employs TRBV7-2 and TRBJ2-1; 9 positions match TRBD2. The CDR3 has 14 amino acids. CDR1 is SGHTA, CDR2 FQGNSA, per germline. V shed 1 base and J 6 bases; nucleotides not matched to a gene: 1. CDR3 in DNA: TGTGCCAGCAGCTTAGGGACTAGCGTCAATGAGCAGTTCTTC. Protein product: CASSLGTSVNEQFF.

The V and J genes are TRBV5-1 and TRBJ1-2, with 9 bases that match TRBD1. Germline V lookup: CDR1 SGHRS, CDR2 YFSETQ. The trim removed 1 base at V and 8 bases at J, leaving 3 bases unmatched. This CDR3 has 13 amino acids. CDR3 sequence reads: CASSLRTGEGYTF. The DNA of the CDR3 is TGCGCCAGCAGCTTGAGGACAGGGGAAGGCTACACCTTC.

V gene TRBV4-3 combines with J gene TRBJ1-1; D gene unclear. The V end was cut by 4 bases, the J end by 1 base, with 10 bases between. CDR1 and CDR2 (germline): LGHNA, YSLEER. This CDR3 contains 14 residues. In DNA form, the CDR3 reads TGCGCCAGCAGCCGAGACGGACCGAACACTGAAGCTTTCTTT. This translates into CASSRDGPNTEAFF.

This clone was recorded only once. The chain uses TRBV7-3 and TRBJ2-1; D may match TRBD1 or TRBD2 (5 bases each). This CDR3 has 15 amino acids. V lost 2 bases and J lost 0, with 8 bases in between. The germline CDR1 and CDR2 sequences are SGHTA and FQGTGA. CDR3 loop: CASSLWGSSYNEQFF. In DNA form, the CDR3 reads TGTGCCAGCAGCTTATGGGGGAGCTCCTACAATGAGCAGTTCTTC. Complete variable domain (other parts from reference TRBV7-3 and TRBJ2-1): GAGVSQTPSNKVTEKGKYVELRCDPISGHTALYWYRQSLGQGPEFLIYFQGTGAADDSGLPNDRFFAVRPEGSVSTLKIQRTERGDSAVYLCASSLWGSSYNEQFFGPGTRLTVL.

The chain combines TRBV7-9 with TRBJ1-4; D uncertain. There are 12 residues in the CDR3. The V and J ends lost 5 bases and 8 bases respectively, with 9 bases between them. Germline CDR1 is SEHNR and CDR2 is FQNEAQ (reference sequence). The CDR3 sequence: CASSDAQEKLFF. In DNA, the CDR3 is TGTGCCAGCAGCGACGCCCAAGAAAAACTGTTTTTT.

The gene calls are TRBV6-5 and TRBJ2-5, with D maybe TRBD2 (6 bases). The CDR3 contains 15 residues. Germline V gives CDR1 MNHEY, CDR2 SVGAGI. V lost 6 bases, J lost 1 base, and 15 bases lay in between. CDR3 loop: CASRTSRTAQETQYF. The CDR3 DNA reads as TGTGCCAGCAGGACTAGTAGGACCGCCCAAGAGACCCAGTACTTC.

This clone was seen more than once but under ten times. V and J are TRBV24-1 and TRBJ1-2, with a possible D match to TRBD1 (6 bases). The CDR3 consists of 16 residues. The V gene lost 3 bases and the J gene lost 0 bases, with 13 bases spanning the gap. CDR1 is KGHDR and CDR2 is SFDVKD in the germline V gene. This chain's CDR3 is CATSDPRTEANYGYTF. The CDR3 region has the DNA TGTGCCACCAGTGATCCACGGACAGAAGCTAACTATGGCTACACCTTC.

The V and J genes are TRBV6-5 and TRBJ1-2; 9 nucleotides align to TRBD1. The CDR3 sequence is 14 residues long. The germline gives CDR1 MNHEY, CDR2 SVGAGI. Trimming removed 10 bases from V and 4 bases from J; junction bases left unmatched: 10. CDR3 sequence reads: CATGTGQGTYGYTF. In nucleotides, the CDR3 is TGTGCCACCGGAACCGGACAGGGGACCTATGGCTACACCTTC.

J is TRBJ1-6 and V is TRBV12-3 or TRBV12-4; D might be TRBD1 (6 bases). Trimming took 7 bases from V and 7 from J, leaving 8 bases between them. This CDR3 contains 12 residues. The CDR3 DNA sequence: TGTGCCAGCAATACAGGGAATTCACCCCTCCACTTT. Translation gives CASNTGNSPLHF.